The 20 T cell receptor beta chains listed next were all sequenced from one sample in a study of blood T cell repertoires in COVID-19. Clones were sequenced by immunoSEQ multiplex PCR, and TCRdb holds only the in-frame ones, with some missing. The table includes about 110,000 clones, about two thirds detected once. The source material was peripheral blood. Every receptor here comes from a middle-aged woman with acute or convalescent COVID-19.

V is TRBV7-9 and J is TRBJ2-1, with a tentative D call TRBD1 (7 bases). The CDR3 is made up of 17 amino acids. Trimming cost V 3 bases and J 4 bases, with 19 bases left between them. Germline CDR1 and CDR2: SEHNR and FQNEAQ (reference sequence). The CDR3 protein is CASSFGGVGTEYNEQFF. The CDR3 nucleotides are TGTGCCAGCAGCTTTGGCGGGGTGGGGACAGAATACAATGAGCAGTTCTTC.

The genes are TRBV7-2 and TRBJ1-4; possibly TRBD1 for D (5 bases). Trimming pared 3 bases from V and 8 bases from J, leaving 19 bases between. The CDR3 runs to 16 residues. CDR1 is SGHTA, CDR2 FQGNSA, per germline. CDR3 residues: CASSLGLRTQVEKLFF. The CDR3 DNA sequence: TGTGCCAGCAGCTTGGGACTACGTACCCAAGTGGAAAAACTGTTTTTT. The full variable domain, its missing parts supplied by reference TRBV7-2 and TRBJ1-4, is GAGVSQSPSNKVTEKGKDVELRCDPISGHTALYWYRQSLGQGLEFLIYFQGNSAPDKSGLPSDRFSAERTGGSVSTLTIQRTQQEDSAVYLCASSLGLRTQVEKLFFGSGTQLSVL.

This clone was picked up a small number of times. The gene calls are TRBV30 and TRBJ1-2; 8 nucleotides line up with TRBD1. This CDR3 is built from 13 residues. The V segment lost 3 bases and the J segment 4 bases; nucleotides outside the gene matches: 4. Germline assignment: CDR1 GTSNPN and CDR2 SVGIG (reference sequence). CDR3 nucleotides: TGTGCCTGGAGCCAGGGGGCAGTCTATGGCTACACCTTC. Its protein product is CAWSQGAVYGYTF.

The chain couples TRBV29-1 to TRBJ2-7; possible D gene TRBD2, 5 bases. Trimming stripped 1 base from V and 0 bases from J, with 13 bases between. Germline CDR1 and CDR2: SQVTM and ANQGSEA. CDR3 size: 15 residues. CDR3 bases: TGCAGCGTTGAAGTCGCTCGGGAAAGCTCCTACGAGCAGTACTTC. Encoded protein: CSVEVARESSYEQYF.

CDR3 loop: CASSDVGENSPLHF. The CDR3 DNA reads TGTGCCAGCAGCGATGTTGGGGAGAATTCACCCCTCCACTTT. This chain connects TRBV3-1 (or the pseudogene TRBV3-2) to TRBJ1-6; D is ambiguous. Germline V gives CDR1 LGHDT, CDR2 YNNKEL (reference sequence). This CDR3 spans 14 amino acids. The V end lost 5 bases, the J end lost 7 bases, and 12 bases lay between the germline ends.

This clone turned up a few times. The chain uses TRBV28 and TRBJ2-7, with 11 positions matching TRBD2. CDR3 length: 15 amino acids. V gave up 5 bases and J gave up 4 bases; unmatched junction bases: 7. The germline V gene encodes CDR1 MDHEN and CDR2 SYDVKM. CDR3 region: CASSPVAGGLYEQYF. In nucleotides, the CDR3 is TGTGCCAGCAGTCCAGTAGCGGGGGGGCTGTACGAGCAGTACTTC.

V is TRBV18 and J is TRBJ1-1; tentative D call: TRBD1 (5 bases). V was cut by 3 bases and J by 2 bases, with 10 bases left in between. There are 14 residues in the CDR3. Germline values: CDR1 KGHSH, CDR2 LQKENI. The CDR3 DNA reads as TGTGCCAGCTCACCGCTGACAGTCAACACTGAAGCTTTCTTT. Translating gives CASSPLTVNTEAFF.

This sequence joins TRBV28 and TRBJ1-2; 11 positions agree with TRBD1. The CDR3 contains 17 residues. Per germline, CDR1 MDHEN and CDR2 SYDVKM. V gave up 4 bases and J gave up 1 base; unmatched junction bases: 8. The CDR3 spells CASSSGTGGAFNYGYTF. For the CDR3, the DNA is TGTGCCAGCAGTTCCGGGACAGGGGGGGCCTTTAACTATGGCTACACCTTC.

This chain connects TRBV6-5 to TRBJ2-3; D uncertain. The CDR3 length is 12 residues. Per germline, CDR1 MNHEY and CDR2 SVGAGI. Trimming stripped 3 bases from V and 6 bases from J, with 7 bases between. CDR3: CASSYDGDTQYF. The CDR3 nucleotides are TGTGCCAGCAGTTATGACGGGGATACGCAGTATTTT.

The chain recombines TRBV29-1 with TRBJ1-5; D not resolved. There are 12 residues in the CDR3. V was clipped by 1 base and J by 7 bases, with 8 bases between them. Germline CDR1 is SQVTM and CDR2 is ANQGSEA. In DNA form, the CDR3 reads TGCAGCGTTGAAGTTACGGGGCAGCCCCAGCATTTT. Its translation: CSVEVTGQPQHF.

The chain carries TRBV10-1 and TRBJ1-6, with D possibly being TRBD1 (5 bases). The V gene's germline CDR1 is WNHNN and CDR2 SYGVQD (reference sequence). This CDR3 region has 14 residues. The V and J ends lost 8 bases and 9 bases respectively, with 17 bases between them. The CDR3 DNA reads TGCGCCAGCTCGGGTATAGGGGTCGGTTCACCCCTCCACTTT. It codes for CASSGIGVGSPLHF.

This chain connects TRBV10-3 to TRBJ2-2, with D possibly TRBD1 on 6 matching bases. V shed 6 bases and J shed 2 bases, with 13 bases lying between them. This CDR3 contains 15 residues. Germline values: CDR1 ENHRY, CDR2 SYGVKD. The DNA of the CDR3 is TGTGCCATCAGGCCGGACAGTATTAACACCGGGGAGCTGTTTTTT. Translation gives CAIRPDSINTGELFF.

The genes are TRBV7-2 and TRBJ1-1, with D uncertain. The CDR3 runs to 13 residues. Germline CDR1 SGHTA, CDR2 FQGNSA. Trimming stripped 2 bases from V and 1 base from J, with 5 bases between. The CDR3 DNA is TGTGCCAGCAGCTTAAGGAGGAACACTGAAGCTTTCTTT. It is translated as CASSLRRNTEAFF.

The chain links TRBV7-9 to TRBJ2-5; 9 nucleotides align to TRBD1. V lost 4 bases to trimming and J lost 4 bases; unmatched junction nucleotides: 4. This CDR3 contains 14 residues. The germline V gene has CDR1 SEHNR and CDR2 FQNEAQ (reference sequence). The CDR3 protein is CASSSGQGRETQYF. DNA of the CDR3: TGTGCCAGCAGCTCCGGACAGGGGCGAGAGACCCAGTACTTC.

The V call is TRBV5-6, the J call TRBJ2-2; D gene ambiguous. Trimming left V 0 bases short and J 5 bases short, with 11 bases between. The germline CDR1 and CDR2 sequences are SGHDT and YYEEEE. The CDR3 loop spans 15 amino acids. CDR3 region: CASSLAEVFTGELFF. In DNA, the CDR3 is TGTGCCAGCAGCTTGGCAGAGGTCTTTACCGGGGAGCTGTTTTTT.

This chain joins TRBV5-1 and TRBJ1-1; weak D call: TRBD1 (6 bases). CDR1 and CDR2 (germline): SGHRS, YFSETQ. Trimming removed 5 bases at V and 4 bases at J, with 12 bases between. The CDR3 runs to 13 residues. CDR3: CASRREGGTEAFF. The CDR3 DNA sequence: TGCGCCAGCAGGAGGGAAGGGGGCACTGAAGCTTTCTTT. Looking up the rest from reference TRBV5-1 and TRBJ1-1 gives the full variable domain: KAGVTQTPRYLIKTRGQQVTLSCSPISGHRSVSWYQQTPGQGLQFLFEYFSETQRNKGNFPGRFSGRQFSNSRSEMNVSTLELGDSALYLCASRREGGTEAFFGQGTRLTVV.

This chain joins TRBV7-9 and TRBJ2-7, with 7 bases aligning to TRBD1. This CDR3 spans 16 amino acids. Per the germline V gene, CDR1 is SEHNR and CDR2 is FQNEAQ (reference sequence). J lost 1 base, V lost 5 bases, and 11 bases had no gene match. CDR3 in DNA: TGTGCCAGCAGCGTCCCAACCGGGACAGCGTCCTACGAGCAGTACTTC. Translated, it gives CASSVPTGTASYEQYF.

The chain employs TRBV7-2 and TRBJ1-2; D gene unclear. The CDR3 contains 14 residues. From germline, CDR1 is SGHTA and CDR2 FQGNSA. Trimming pared 1 base from V and 5 bases from J, leaving 11 bases between. The CDR3 here is CASSLEVSGYGYTF. The CDR3 nucleotides are TGTGCCAGCAGCTTAGAAGTTTCGGGGTATGGCTACACCTTC.

V and J are TRBV6-5 and TRBJ1-6, with a tentative D call TRBD1 (5 bases). Germline V CDR1 and CDR2: MNHEY, SVGAGI. The length of the CDR3 is 13 residues. With 4 bases removed from V and 10 bases from J, the gap between germline ends came to 11 bases. CDR3 protein: CASSSGDGSPLHF. DNA of the CDR3: TGTGCCAGCAGTTCGGGGGACGGATCACCCCTCCACTTT.

This clone came up once. The chain carries TRBV4-1 and TRBJ2-2; D is unresolved. Trimming removed 6 bases from V and 2 bases from J, with 10 bases in between. CDR1 and CDR2 (germline): MGHRA, YSYEKL. The CDR3 spans 14 residues. This CDR3 is CASRSTTNTGELFF. The CDR3, as DNA: TGCGCCAGCAGATCGACAACAAACACCGGGGAGCTGTTTTTT.